This TCR beta chain emerged from a study of graft-versus-host responses after intestinal transplantation. Study as a whole: After anti-thymocyte globulin induction, recipients took tacrolimus and steroids for around three years. Study-level points and caveats: Recipient marrow held GvH clones, some first seen in ileum or blood. Across patients carrying graft-donor T cell macrochimerism, allografts held high graft-versus-host to host-versus-graft clonal ratios.

The protocol was immunoSEQ multiplex PCR, while the TCRdb copy is restricted to in-frame clones and leaves out a portion. Among 85,000 to 130,000 clones listed, about 90% were seen once. Germline lookup yields CDR1 MNHEY and CDR2 SVGAGI. V shed 6 bases and J shed 6 bases, with 6 bases lying between them. The CDR3 is 11 amino acids. About this clone itself: Its antigen is as yet unknown.

The chain has TRBV6-5 and TRBJ2-1; TRBD1 is a possible D gene (5 bases). The TCR was taken from a human donor who received an intestinal transplant. The sample here was unstimulated CD4+ T cells sorted from spleen or lymph node cells, taken before intestinal transplant. CDR3 bases: TGTGCCAGCAGCCAGGGCAATGAGCAGTTCTTC. The encoded protein is CASSQGNEQFF.